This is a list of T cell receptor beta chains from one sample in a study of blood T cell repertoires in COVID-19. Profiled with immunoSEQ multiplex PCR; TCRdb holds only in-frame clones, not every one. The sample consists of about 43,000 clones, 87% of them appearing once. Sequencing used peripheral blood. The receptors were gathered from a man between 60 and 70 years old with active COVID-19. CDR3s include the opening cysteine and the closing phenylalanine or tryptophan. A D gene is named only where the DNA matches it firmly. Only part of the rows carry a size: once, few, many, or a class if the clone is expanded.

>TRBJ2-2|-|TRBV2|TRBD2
CASSVLLAGAGELFF
TGTGCCAGCAGTGTTTTACTAGCGGGGGCCGGGGAGCTGTTTTTT
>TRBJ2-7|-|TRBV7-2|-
CASSLARGYEQYF
TGTGCCAGCAGCTTAGCCCGGGGATACGAGCAGTACTTC
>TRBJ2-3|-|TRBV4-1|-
CASSPLGGGSTDTQYF
TGCGCCAGCAGCCCTCTGGGGGGAGGAAGCACAGATACGCAGTATTTT
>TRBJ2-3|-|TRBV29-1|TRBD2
CSVEVTSGFGQYF
TGCAGCGTTGAGGTGACTAGCGGGTTCGGGCAGTATTTT
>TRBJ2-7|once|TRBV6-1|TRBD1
CASSEGTGLGEQYF
TGTGCCAGCAGTGAAGGGACAGGGCTCGGCGAGCAGTACTTC
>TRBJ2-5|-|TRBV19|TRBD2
CASSRTSGYQETQYF
TGTGCCAGTAGTAGGACTAGCGGGTACCAAGAGACCCAGTACTTC
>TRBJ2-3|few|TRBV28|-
CASSLAGANTDTQYF
TGTGCCAGCAGTTTAGCAGGGGCAAACACAGATACGCAGTATTTT
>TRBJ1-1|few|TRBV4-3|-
CASSQDSGFPEAFF
TGCGCCAGCAGCCAAGATTCCGGGTTCCCTGAAGCTTTCTTT
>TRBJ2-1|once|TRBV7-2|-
CASSLTSNGAYNEQFF
TGTGCCAGCAGCTTAACTAGTAACGGAGCCTACAATGAGCAGTTCTTC
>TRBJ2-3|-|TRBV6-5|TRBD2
CASTVAGGKTDTQYF
TGTGCCAGCACCGTAGCGGGAGGGAAGACAGATACGCAGTATTTT